The T cell receptor (beta chain) under discussion was sequenced for a study of blood T cell repertoires in COVID-19. At the level of the study: Nucleic acid was either cDNA or gDNA, and it came from T cells, B-cell-depleted T cells, or PBMCs.

Authors' methods: Reference gene primer amplification gave nucleated cell count estimates. Sequenced by immunoSEQ multiplex PCR; TCRdb stores in-frame clones only, minus some. For V, J and clone size, that table is used; D and trimming come from the DNA. The sample consists of more than 70,000 clones, less than 90% of them appearing once. Germline V lookup: CDR1 LNHNV, CDR2 YYDKDF (reference sequence). This CDR3 region has 15 residues. V lost 0 bases, J lost 3 bases, and 4 bases stayed unmatched. The source material was peripheral blood. This chain links TRBV15 with TRBJ2-5; TRBD1 agrees at 7 bases. This clonotype originated in a man in his 60s with acute or convalescent COVID-19. The CDR3 nucleotides are TGTGCCACCAGCAGAGATGGGGGACAGAAAGAGACCCAGTACTTC. This gives the protein CATSRDGGQKETQYF.